The rows below give T cell receptor beta chains drawn from one sample of a study of alternative splicing in chronic myeloid leukemia remission. Using the bulk RNA-seq reads, TCRdb records one entry per CDR3 protein without DNA. The data contain around 320 distinct CDR3 sequences, more than 99% of them singletons. The sequencing input was PBMCs. The source is a person aged 30-49 years in good health. Each CDR3 is given with its conserved first and last residue. Clone size appears in some rows only: once, few, many, or a class for an expanded clone.

abundance	v_gene	j_gene	CDR3aa
NA	TRBV24-1	TRBJ2-2	CATSDSLDNSAGELFF
once	TRBV6-2/TRBV6-3	TRBJ1-2	CASSPGQAIGYTF
once	TRBV7-9	TRBJ2-5	CASSLTGRSQYF
NA	TRBV7-9	TRBJ2-2	CASSHRLLNTGELFF
NA	TRBV6-2/TRBV6-3	TRBJ2-1	CASTLAGGGNYNEQFF
NA	TRBV20-1	TRBJ1-5	CSARDSYSNQPQHF
NA	TRBV29-1	TRBJ2-1	CSVKVPPGSYNEQFF
NA	TRBV5-1	TRBJ2-3	CASSLERGGTDTQYF
NA	TRBV6-5	TRBJ1-2	CASSYAGAGNYGYTF
NA	TRBV12-3/TRBV12-4	TRBJ2-2	CASSTDRALGRELFF
once	TRBV20-1	TRBJ2-1	CSVHSGYYNEQFF
NA	TRBV29-1	TRBJ2-3	CSVRTGTDTQYF
NA	TRBV6-5	TRBJ2-1	CASSYGTGLIGYEQFF
NA	TRBV29-1	TRBJ2-7	CSVGTGAYEQYF
NA	TRBV19	TRBJ2-1	CASSKTGNNEQFF
NA	TRBV5-1	TRBJ1-2	CASSLVQGANYGYTF